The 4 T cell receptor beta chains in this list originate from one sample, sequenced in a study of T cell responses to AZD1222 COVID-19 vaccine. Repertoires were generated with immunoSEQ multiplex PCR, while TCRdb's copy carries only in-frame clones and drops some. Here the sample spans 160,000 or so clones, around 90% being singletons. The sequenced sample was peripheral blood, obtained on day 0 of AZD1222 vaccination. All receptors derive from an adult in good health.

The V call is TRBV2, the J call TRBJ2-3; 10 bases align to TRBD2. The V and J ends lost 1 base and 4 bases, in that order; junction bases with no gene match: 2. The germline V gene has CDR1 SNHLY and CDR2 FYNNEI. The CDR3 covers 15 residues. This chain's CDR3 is CASSEDGTSADTQYF. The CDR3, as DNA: TGTGCCAGCAGTGAAGATGGGACTAGCGCAGATACGCAGTATTTT.

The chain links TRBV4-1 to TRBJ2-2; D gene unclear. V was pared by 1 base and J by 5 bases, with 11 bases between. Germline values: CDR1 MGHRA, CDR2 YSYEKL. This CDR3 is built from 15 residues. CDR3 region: CASSQASLKTGELFF. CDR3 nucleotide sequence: TGCGCCAGCAGCCAAGCGAGCCTGAAGACCGGGGAGCTGTTTTTT.

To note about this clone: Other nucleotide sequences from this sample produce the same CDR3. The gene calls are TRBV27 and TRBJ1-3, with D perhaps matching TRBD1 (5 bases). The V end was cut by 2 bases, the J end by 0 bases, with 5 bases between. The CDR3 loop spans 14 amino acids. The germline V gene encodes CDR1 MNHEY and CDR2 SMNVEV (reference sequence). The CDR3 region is CASSLRGSGNTIYF. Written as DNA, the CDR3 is TGTGCCAGCAGTTTAAGGGGCTCTGGAAACACCATATATTTT.

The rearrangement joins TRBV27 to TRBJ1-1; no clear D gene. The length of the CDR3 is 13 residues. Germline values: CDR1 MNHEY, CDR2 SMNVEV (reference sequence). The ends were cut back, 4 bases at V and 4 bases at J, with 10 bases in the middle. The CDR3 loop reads CASSSGLGTEAFF. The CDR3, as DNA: TGTGCCAGCAGTTCCGGTCTCGGCACTGAAGCTTTCTTT.